This TCR beta chain was found in a study of CD8+ T cells in alopecia areata. Extracted RNA was reverse transcribed, and the resulting cDNA served as sequencing template. Using immunoSEQ multiplex PCR, the repertoire was profiled, and TCRdb retains in-frame clones only, with some absent. The data contain 150,000 or so clones, 55% of them singletons. This clonotype originated in a human donor in good health. Material for sequencing was CD4+ T cells sorted from blood.

The CDR3 coding sequence is TGTGCCAGCAGTTTTCGGGACCAAGAGACCCAGTACTTC. Its protein is CASSFRDQETQYF. The chain uses TRBV27 and TRBJ2-5; D gene ambiguous. Germline assignment: CDR1 MNHEY and CDR2 SMNVEV (reference sequence). The V gene lost 3 bases and the J gene lost 0 bases, with 5 bases spanning the gap. The CDR3 consists of 13 residues.